The next 12 T cell receptor beta chains were all read from a single sample in a study of spatial heterogeneity in lung cancer. TCRdb processed the 5' RACE reads anew with MiXCR; each CDR3 protein has one entry. The data show 40,000 to 50,000 distinct CDR3 sequences, about 10% seen once. Time point denoted: blood at routine non-recurrence follow-up after resection. This specimen consisted of PBMCs, obtained at follow-up. These TCRs come from a female donor with early-stage non-small cell lung cancer.

The V and J genes are TRBV28 and TRBJ2-6; D ambiguous. CDR1 is MDHEN and CDR2 is SYDVKM in the germline V gene. The V gene lost 5 bases and the J gene lost 4 bases, with 9 bases spanning the gap. The CDR3 has 14 residues. The CDR3 DNA reads as TGTGCCAGCAGTCCCTTAACAGGGGCCAACGTCCTGACTTTC. It translates to CASSPLTGANVLTF.

This clonotype was observed at least ten times. Compared with germline, one end of the junction differs, possibly owing to a read error. The chain recombines TRBV12-3 or TRBV12-4 with TRBJ2-1; TRBD1 or TRBD2 may be the D gene (6 bases each). This CDR3 comprises 10 residues. The CDR3 spells CASSPLGGIF. The CDR3 coding sequence is TGTGCCAGCAGCCCCTTGGGGGGCATCTTC.

This clonotype was picked up a small number of times. The V and J genes are TRBV7-2 and TRBJ2-1, with D possibly TRBD2 on 5 matching bases. CDR1 SGHTA and CDR2 FQGNSA come from the germline V gene. The V and J ends lost 1 base and 8 bases respectively, with 12 bases between them. CDR3 length: 14 amino acids. The CDR3 region is CASSLGGLLHEQFF. DNA of the CDR3: TGTGCCAGCAGCTTAGGAGGGCTTTTGCATGAGCAGTTCTTC.

This clonotype was seen at least ten times. V and J are TRBV4-2 and TRBJ2-7, with 14 positions matching TRBD2. The germline V gene encodes CDR1 LGHNA and CDR2 YNFKEQ. Losses at the gene ends were 1 base for V and 0 bases for J; bases not matched to a gene: 8. This CDR3 has 19 amino acids. CDR3 loop: CASSQAAGTSGGFSYEQYF. For the CDR3, the DNA is TGTGCCAGCAGCCAAGCCGCCGGGACTAGCGGGGGATTCTCCTACGAGCAGTACTTC.

Concerning this clonotype itself: One base away lies a much larger clone, so this may be a sequencing read error. The V and J genes are TRBV5-1 and TRBJ2-1; TRBD1 aligns across 9 bases. The CDR3 has 18 amino acids. V gave up 1 base and J gave up 6 bases; unmatched junction bases: 14. The V gene's germline CDR1 is SGHRS and CDR2 YFSETQ. CDR3 in DNA: TGCGCCAGCAGCTTGCTTGCCACCGGGACAGGGTGGGGCAATGAGCAGTTCTTC. Its translation: CASSLLATGTGWGNEQFF. Together with reference TRBV5-1 and TRBJ2-1, the CDR3 gives the full variable domain: KAGVTQTPRYLIKTRGQQVTLSCSPISGHRSVSWYQQTPGQGLQFLFEYFSETQRNKGNFPGRFSGRQFSNSRSEMNVSTLELGDSALYLCASSLLATGTGWGNEQFFGPGTRLTVL.

This clonotype was counted ten times or more. The rearrangement links TRBV6-6 to TRBJ2-2; D remains unclear. The V and J ends lost 6 bases and 6 bases respectively, with 8 bases between them. CDR3 size: 12 residues. Germline V gene data show CDR1 as MNHNY and CDR2 as SVGAGI (reference sequence). CDR3 DNA sequence: TGTGCCAGCAGGTCTAACCCCGGGGAGCTGTTTTTT. Translated, it gives CASRSNPGELFF.

This clonotype occurred a few times. The gene calls are TRBV23-1 and TRBJ2-7; possible D gene TRBD2, 7 bases. TRBV23-1 is an ORF, and what it does is uncertain. Trimming removed 6 bases from V and 3 bases from J, with 21 bases in between. This CDR3 comprises 16 residues. In DNA, the CDR3 is TGCGCCAGCAGCCAGGACAGCGGGGAAAGTATCTACGAGCAGTACTTC. It codes for CASSQDSGESIYEQYF.

In its sample, this clonotype was seen many times. The chain carries TRBV19 and TRBJ2-1; D is undetermined. Germline V gene lookup returns CDR1 LNHDA and CDR2 SQIVND (reference sequence). CDR3 length equals 19 residues. V lost 4 bases and J 1 base, leaving 23 bases between the germline ends. The CDR3 DNA follows: TGTGCCAGTAGTAGAAACCCTGGACGGACCCTGGGGTCCTACAATGAGCAGTTCTTC. Its protein is CASSRNPGRTLGSYNEQFF.

This clonotype was detected many times. The gene calls are TRBV11-2 and TRBJ1-4; TRBD1 agrees at 9 bases. V shed 5 bases, J shed 7 bases, and the junction held 8 bases outside the gene matches. CDR1 SGHAT and CDR2 FQNNGV come from the germline V gene. This CDR3 comprises 15 residues. This chain's CDR3 is CASSPTTGGSEKLFF. The CDR3, as DNA: TGTGCCAGCAGCCCGACCACAGGGGGCAGTGAAAAACTGTTTTTT.

This clonotype was recorded many times. This sequence joins TRBV30 and TRBJ2-7; D tentatively reads TRBD1 or TRBD2 (5 bases each). Trimming stripped 4 bases from V and 0 bases from J, with 7 bases between. The CDR3 has 12 amino acids. CDR1 and CDR2 (germline): GTSNPN, SVGIG (reference sequence). The CDR3 reads CAWTGTSYEQYF. CDR3 sequence (DNA): TGTGCCTGGACAGGGACCTCCTACGAGCAGTACTTC.

This clonotype was counted many times. DNA for the CDR3: TGTGCCAGTAGTTCTCCGGGAGGCAAAAACATTCAGTACTTC. Translating it yields CASSSPGGKNIQYF. The genes are TRBV19 and TRBJ2-4; 7 bases are a match to TRBD2. J was trimmed by 3 bases and V by 5 bases; bases with no gene match: 4. The CDR3 has 14 residues. From germline, CDR1 is LNHDA and CDR2 SQIVND (reference sequence).

The chain carries TRBV29-1 and TRBJ2-3, with D possibly being TRBD1 or TRBD2 (6 bases each). Trimming left V 4 bases short and J 6 bases short, with 11 bases between. Germline V gene lookup returns CDR1 SQVTM and CDR2 ANQGSEA. The CDR3 totals 12 residues. This CDR3 reads CSVGQAGDTQYF. For the CDR3, the DNA is TGCAGCGTTGGACAGGCGGGGGATACGCAGTATTTT.